The clone carrying this T cell receptor beta chain has more than one count but fewer than ten. Its target is unknown. Produced via immunoSEQ multiplex PCR; TCRdb's table is partial and in-frame only. The sample records more than 10,000 clones, around four fifths being singletons. These data come from a study of T cells after posttransplantation cyclophosphamide. Study observations and caveats: After PTCy, TRB diversity resembled that of CNI/methotrexate controls. Tissue-infiltrating T cells from skin or gut overlapped little with blood T cells.

Germline V gene sequence: CDR1 MNHEY, CDR2 SMNVEV (reference sequence). The CDR3 is made up of 17 amino acids. V shed 2 bases, J shed 8 bases, and the junction held 7 bases outside the gene matches. A marrow graft followed busulfan-fludarabine conditioning, with cyclophosphamide on days +3 and +4. The starting material was PBMCs, obtained 1755 days after allogeneic stem cell transplant with posttransplant cyclophosphamide. This TCR derives from a female patient aged 50-59 years who received an allogeneic stem cell transplant from a related donor, was CMV-positive, and had no GVHD. The graft donor may be the source of some T cells. V gene TRBV27 combines with J gene TRBJ2-1; 15 bases map to TRBD2. DNA of the CDR3: TGTGCCAGCAGTTTAACGCGGACTAGCGGGGGGGGCGATGAGCAGTTCTTC. This codes for CASSLTRTSGGGDEQFF.